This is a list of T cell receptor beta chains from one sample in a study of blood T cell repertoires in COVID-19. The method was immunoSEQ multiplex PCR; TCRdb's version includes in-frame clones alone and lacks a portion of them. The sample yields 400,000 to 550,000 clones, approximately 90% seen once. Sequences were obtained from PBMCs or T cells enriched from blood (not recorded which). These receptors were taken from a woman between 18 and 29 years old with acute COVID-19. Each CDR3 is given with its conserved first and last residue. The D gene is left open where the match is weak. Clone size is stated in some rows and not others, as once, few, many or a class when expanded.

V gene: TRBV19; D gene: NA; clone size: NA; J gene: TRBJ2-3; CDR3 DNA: TGTGCCAGTAGGTTCTCAGATACGCAGTATTTT; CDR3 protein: CASRFSDTQYF
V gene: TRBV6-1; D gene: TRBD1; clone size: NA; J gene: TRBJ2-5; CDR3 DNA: TGTGCCAGCAGTGACCGGGACAGGGTATACGAGACCCAGTACTTC; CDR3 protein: CASSDRDRVYETQYF
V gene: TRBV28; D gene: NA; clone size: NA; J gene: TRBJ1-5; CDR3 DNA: TGTGCCAGCAGACCGGCGAGACAGTCTTCACATAGCAATCAGCCCCAGCATTTT; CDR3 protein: CASRPARQSSHSNQPQHF
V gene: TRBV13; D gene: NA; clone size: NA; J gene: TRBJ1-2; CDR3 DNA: TGTGCCAGCAGCGCTGGGACACTCCTTTATGGCTACACCTTC; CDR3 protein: CASSAGTLLYGYTF
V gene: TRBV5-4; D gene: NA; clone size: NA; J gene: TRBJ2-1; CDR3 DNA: TGTGCCAGCAGCTGGGACTCCAGCTCCTACAATGAGCAGTTCTTC; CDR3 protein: CASSWDSSSYNEQFF
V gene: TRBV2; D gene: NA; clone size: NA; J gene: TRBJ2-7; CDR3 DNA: TGTGCCAGCATCTCGACAGGCTCCTACGAGCAGTACTTC; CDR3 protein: CASISTGSYEQYF
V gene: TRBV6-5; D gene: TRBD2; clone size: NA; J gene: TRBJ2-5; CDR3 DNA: TGTGCCAGCAGTTACTCGGGACTAGAAGAGACCCAGTACTTC; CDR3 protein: CASSYSGLEETQYF
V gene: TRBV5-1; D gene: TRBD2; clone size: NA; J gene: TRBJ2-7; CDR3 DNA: TGCGCCAGCAGCTTAAGCGGGGGGAAGACCTACGAGCAGTACTTC; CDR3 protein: CASSLSGGKTYEQYF
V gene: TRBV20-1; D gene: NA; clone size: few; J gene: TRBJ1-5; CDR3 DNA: TGCAGTGCTAGTCCGGGGAATCAGCCCCAGCATTTT; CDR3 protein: CSASPGNQPQHF
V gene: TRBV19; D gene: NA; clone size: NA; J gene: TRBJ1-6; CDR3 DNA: TGTGCCAGTAGTATGCCGCACGGGGGGCCTACTTCACCCCTCCACTTT; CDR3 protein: CASSMPHGGPTSPLHF